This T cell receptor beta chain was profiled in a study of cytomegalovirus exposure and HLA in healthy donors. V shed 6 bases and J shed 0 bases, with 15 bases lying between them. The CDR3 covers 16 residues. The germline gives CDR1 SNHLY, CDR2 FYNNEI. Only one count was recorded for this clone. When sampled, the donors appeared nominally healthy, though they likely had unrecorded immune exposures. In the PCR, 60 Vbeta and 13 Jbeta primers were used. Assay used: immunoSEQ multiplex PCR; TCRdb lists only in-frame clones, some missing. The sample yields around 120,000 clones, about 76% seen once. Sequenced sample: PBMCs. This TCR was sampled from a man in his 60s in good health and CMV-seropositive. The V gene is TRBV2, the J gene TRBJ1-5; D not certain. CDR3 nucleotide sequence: TGTGCCAGCAGAAAAGAGGGAGGGAATAGCAATCAGCCCCAGCATTTT. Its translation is CASRKEGGNSNQPQHF.